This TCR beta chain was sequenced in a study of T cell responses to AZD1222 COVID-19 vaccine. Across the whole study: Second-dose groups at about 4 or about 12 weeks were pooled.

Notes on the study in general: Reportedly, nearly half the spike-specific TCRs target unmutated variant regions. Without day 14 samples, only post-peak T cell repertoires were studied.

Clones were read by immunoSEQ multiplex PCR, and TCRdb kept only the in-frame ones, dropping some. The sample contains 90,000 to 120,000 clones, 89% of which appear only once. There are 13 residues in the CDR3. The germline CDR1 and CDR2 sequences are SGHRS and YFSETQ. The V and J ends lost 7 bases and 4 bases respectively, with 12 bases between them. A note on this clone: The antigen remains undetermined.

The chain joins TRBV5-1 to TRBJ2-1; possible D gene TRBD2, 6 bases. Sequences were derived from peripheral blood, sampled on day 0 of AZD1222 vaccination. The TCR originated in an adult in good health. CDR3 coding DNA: TGCGCCAGCCGTAGCGGAACTTACAATGAGCAGTTCTTC. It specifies CASRSGTYNEQFF.